Listed here is a single T cell receptor beta chain. Its matching antigen is unknown. The entry originates in a study of shared clonotypes between healthy human individuals. About the study: The study used three CD4 naive, three CD4 memory, two CD8 naive and one CD8 memory plate per donor.

Study observations and caveats: Sharing across four donors was highest in naive CD4 (approximately 5%) and lowest in memory CD8 (around 0.4%).

Sorted-subset replicate PCRs used roughly 220 ng DNA, around 27,000 T cell genomes. The assay was immunoSEQ multiplex PCR, and TCRdb's table has in-frame clones only and misses some. The data contain about 1.5 million clones, approximately 98% of them seen just once; the ten biggest clones take up roughly 0.45%. Germline CDR1 reads ENHRY; CDR2 reads SYGVKD. J gave up 5 bases and V 0 bases, and 7 bases lay outside the gene matches. The CDR3 is 17 amino acids. This chain uses TRBV10-3 with TRBJ2-2, with 9 bases lining up with TRBD1. Sequenced material: naive CD4+ T cells sorted from blood. The subset is: CD45RA+ positively selected. The receptor's source is a man aged 30 to 45 in good health. CDR3: CAISESRTGDETGELFF. The CDR3 DNA is TGTGCCATCAGTGAGTCGAGGACAGGGGACGAAACCGGGGAGCTGTTTTTT.